A single sample is the source of the 25 T cell receptor beta chains below, sequenced in a study of long-term antiretroviral therapy in people with HIV. The immunoSEQ assay was v3.0, run at survey level. Generated by immunoSEQ multiplex PCR, the TCRdb table keeps only in-frame clones and is missing some. The top ten clones hold over 14% of a sample with about 17,000 clones, 76% of them seen once. Here the sequenced sample was unsorted PBMCs, taken nearly 2.6 years before starting antiretroviral therapy. These receptors originate from a woman aged 50 to 60 with HIV.

V usage is TRBV5-8 and J usage is TRBJ2-7; maybe TRBD1 (6 bases). Germline V CDR1 and CDR2: SGHTS, YDEGEE. Trimming cost V 0 bases and J 2 bases, with 12 bases left between them. This CDR3 contains 15 residues. The CDR3 reads CASSLVGDNAYEQYF. CDR3 coding DNA: TGTGCCAGCAGCTTGGTTGGGGACAATGCCTACGAGCAGTACTTC.

The DNA for the CDR3 is TGTGCCAGCAGCTGGGGCATAAGGGGAAACACCATATATTTT. As protein: CASSWGIRGNTIYF. This sequence joins TRBV7-2 and TRBJ1-3; maybe TRBD1 (5 bases). V lost 4 bases, J lost 4 bases, and 11 bases lay in between. Per the germline V gene, CDR1 is SGHTA and CDR2 is FQGNSA. This CDR3 region has 14 residues. Full variable domain (outside the CDR3, taken from reference TRBV7-2 and TRBJ1-3): GAGVSQSPSNKVTEKGKDVELRCDPISGHTALYWYRQSLGQGLEFLIYFQGNSAPDKSGLPSDRFSAERTGGSVSTLTIQRTQQEDSAVYLCASSWGIRGNTIYFGEGSWLTVV.

This chain uses TRBV5-6 with TRBJ1-6, with a possible D match to TRBD1 (6 bases). Germline CDR1 and CDR2: SGHDT and YYEEEE. The CDR3 covers 16 residues. V lost 0 bases and J 13 bases, leaving 20 bases between the germline ends. The CDR3: CASSLGGHGGSAPLHF. The DNA for the CDR3 is TGTGCCAGCAGCTTGGGCGGGCACGGGGGCTCGGCTCCCCTCCACTTT.

To note about this clone: This sample includes further DNA sequences coding for the same CDR3. The chain uses TRBV7-8 and TRBJ1-1; no clear D gene. Per the germline V gene, CDR1 is SGHVS and CDR2 is FQNEAQ. V lost 2 bases to trimming and J lost 4 bases, with 2 bases between them. This CDR3 region has 11 residues. The CDR3 region is CASSLRTEAFF. CDR3 nucleotides: TGTGCCAGCAGCTTACGCACTGAAGCTTTCTTT. Variable domain in full (rest from reference TRBV7-8 and TRBJ1-1): GAGVSQSPRYKVAKRGQDVALRCDPISGHVSLFWYQQALGQGPEFLTYFQNEAQLDKSGLPSDRFFAERPEGSVSTLKIQRTQQEDSAVYLCASSLRTEAFFGQGTRLTVV.

Here the CDR3 reads CASSLSWGRGTEAFF. The CDR3 nucleotides are TGTGCCAGCAGTTTGTCGTGGGGGCGCGGCACTGAAGCTTTCTTT. V is TRBV27 and J is TRBJ1-1, with a tentative D call TRBD1 (6 bases). V was cut by 3 bases and J by 4 bases, with 15 bases left in between. CDR1 and CDR2 from the germline V gene are MNHEY and SMNVEV (reference sequence). CDR3 length equals 15 residues.

The J gene is TRBJ1-2, the V gene TRBV9; D gene unclear. The CDR3 extends over 13 amino acids. The germline CDR1 and CDR2 sequences are SGDLS and YYNGEE. V was cut by 0 bases and J by 8 bases, with 11 bases left in between. This chain's CDR3 is CASSVEKGGGYTF. As DNA, the CDR3 is TGTGCCAGCAGCGTAGAAAAGGGCGGGGGCTACACCTTC.

This chain links TRBV7-3 with TRBJ2-3, with D unclear. The germline V and J ends were trimmed by 6 bases and 0 bases, with 7 bases remaining between them. Germline-derived CDR1 and CDR2 are SGHTA and FQGTGA. The CDR3 loop spans 13 amino acids. The CDR3 is CASSRISTDTQYF. The CDR3 region has the DNA TGTGCCAGCAGTCGAATTAGCACAGATACGCAGTATTTT.

This clone showed up just once. This sequence joins TRBV21-1 and TRBJ1-5; TRBD1, the D gene given by the table, was not confirmed from the DNA. TRBV21-1 is described as a pseudogene. The CDR3 runs to 16 residues. In DNA, the CDR3 is TGTGCCAGCAGCAAAGAGGGCTCGACTCAGGGTCAGCCCCAGCATTTT. It encodes CASSKEGSTQGQPQHF.

CDR3 nucleotides: TGTGCCAGCAGCTTAGCTGCAGGGCAGGGACTGTTGGGGACCCAGTACTTC. It codes for CASSLAAGQGLLGTQYF. This chain uses TRBV7-9 with TRBJ2-5, with TRBD2 as a possible D gene (6 bases). There are 17 residues in the CDR3. V dropped 0 bases and J dropped 7 bases, with 21 bases sitting between them. The germline CDR1 and CDR2 sequences are SEHNR and FQNEAQ (reference sequence).

V and J are TRBV5-1 and TRBJ1-3, with D uncertain. V lost 0 bases and J 4 bases, leaving 2 bases between the germline ends. The CDR3 is made up of 12 amino acids. Germline V gene lookup returns CDR1 SGHRS and CDR2 YFSETQ. The CDR3 nucleotides read TGCGCCAGCAGCTTGGAAGGAAACACCATATATTTT. It yields the protein CASSLEGNTIYF.

This clone has a single count. Other nucleotide sequences from this sample produce the same CDR3. The chain uses TRBV19 and TRBJ2-7, with 8 nucleotides matching TRBD1. With V trimmed by 1 base and J by 1 base, 0 bases remained unmatched. Germline-derived CDR1 and CDR2 are LNHDA and SQIVND (reference sequence). This CDR3 comprises 14 residues. In DNA form, the CDR3 reads TGTGCCAGTAGTATAGGGACAGGGTCCTACGAGCAGTACTTC. Encoded protein: CASSIGTGSYEQYF.

This clone was seen a handful of times. The chain couples TRBV4-2 to TRBJ2-7; 8 bases agree with TRBD1. Germline lookup yields CDR1 LGHNA and CDR2 YNFKEQ. CDR3 length: 15 amino acids. J lost 5 bases, V lost 1 base, and 7 bases had no gene match. The CDR3 sequence is CASSQAIRGRHEQYF. The CDR3, as DNA: TGTGCCAGCAGCCAAGCTATCAGGGGGCGGCACGAGCAGTACTTC.

The chain recombines TRBV5-1 with TRBJ2-2; weak D call: TRBD1 (6 bases). Looked up from germline, CDR1 is SGHRS and CDR2 is YFSETQ. V lost 3 bases and J 7 bases, leaving 10 bases between the germline ends. The CDR3 runs to 13 residues. CDR3 sequence: CASSSRTDGELFF. The CDR3 DNA follows: TGCGCCAGCAGCTCAAGGACAGACGGGGAGCTGTTTTTT. Supplemented by reference TRBV5-1 and TRBJ2-2, the full variable domain reads KAGVTQTPRYLIKTRGQQVTLSCSPISGHRSVSWYQQTPGQGLQFLFEYFSETQRNKGNFPGRFSGRQFSNSRSEMNVSTLELGDSALYLCASSSRTDGELFFGEGSRLTVL.

The J gene is TRBJ1-2, the V gene TRBV4-2, with D possibly being TRBD1 (5 bases). This CDR3 spans 15 amino acids. V was shortened by 0 bases and J by 4 bases, with 12 bases between the two germline ends. Germline CDR1 reads LGHNA; CDR2 reads YNFKEQ. The CDR3 DNA sequence: TGTGCCAGCAGCCAAGATAGAACGACAGCCTATGGCTACACCTTC. Translating it yields CASSQDRTTAYGYTF.

This clone was seen more than once but under ten times. The chain employs TRBV6-4 and TRBJ1-1; 8 nucleotides match TRBD1. Per the germline V gene, CDR1 is MRHNA and CDR2 is SNTAGT. V lost 10 bases to trimming and J lost 6 bases; unmatched junction nucleotides: 10. The CDR3 spans 13 residues. DNA of the CDR3: TGTGCCAACCTTCCAACAGGGGGTCCTGAAGCTTTCTTT. It yields the protein CANLPTGGPEAFF.

This clone was detected only a few times. The V gene is TRBV11-2, the J gene TRBJ1-1; possibly TRBD1 for D (5 bases). Trimming took off 5 bases at V and 10 bases at J, with 20 bases between the two ends. The CDR3 loop spans 14 amino acids. Germline assignment: CDR1 SGHAT and CDR2 FQNNGV. The CDR3, as DNA: TGTGCCAGCAGCGACCCGGGACGGGGGGAAGCAGCTTTCTTT. Translation gives CASSDPGRGEAAFF.

The chain uses TRBV7-5 and TRBJ1-3. TRBV7-5 has pseudogene status. CDR3 length equals 13 residues. The CDR3 reads CARSLALGGTIYF. The CDR3 bases are TGTGCCAGAAGCTTAGCTCTCGGGGGCACCATATATTTT.

This chain uses TRBV7-9 with TRBJ2-5; tentative D call: TRBD2 (5 bases). This CDR3 has 12 amino acids. Germline CDR1 is SEHNR and CDR2 is FQNEAQ (reference sequence). Trimming cost V 2 bases and J 7 bases, with 8 bases left between them. The CDR3 nucleotides read TGTGCCAGCAGCTTACGAGGAGGGACCCAGTACTTC. This encodes CASSLRGGTQYF.

The V gene is TRBV19, the J gene TRBJ1-2; D is unclear. The CDR3 loop spans 14 amino acids. Germline lookup yields CDR1 LNHDA and CDR2 SQIVND (reference sequence). V was cut by 3 bases and J by 4 bases, with 12 bases left in between. CDR3 sequence: CASSIAHPPYGYTF. DNA of the CDR3: TGTGCCAGTAGTATTGCCCACCCCCCCTATGGCTACACCTTC.

The rearrangement joins TRBV5-8 to TRBJ1-5; 10 nucleotides line up with TRBD1. The length of the CDR3 is 16 residues. The junction had 9 bases not matched to a gene; V was cut back by 3 bases and J by 6 bases. In germline, CDR1 is SGHTS, CDR2 YDEGEE. The CDR3 loop is CASSWVSGQGSQPQHF. The CDR3 nucleotides read TGTGCCAGCAGCTGGGTTTCGGGACAGGGGAGTCAGCCCCAGCATTTT.

The chain employs TRBV2 and TRBJ2-7, with D possibly matching TRBD1 (6 bases). Germline lookup yields CDR1 SNHLY and CDR2 FYNNEI. V was cut by 5 bases and J by 3 bases, with 17 bases left in between. The CDR3 length is 15 residues. The CDR3 coding sequence is TGTGCCAGCAGTCTCGGTATACAGGGCCGCTACGAGCAGTACTTC. Translated, it gives CASSLGIQGRYEQYF.

This clone was seen just once. The chain recombines TRBV4-2 with TRBJ2-1; D is ambiguous. Trimming pared 2 bases from V and 4 bases from J, leaving 12 bases between. Germline lookup yields CDR1 LGHNA and CDR2 YNFKEQ. The CDR3 totals 15 residues. The CDR3, as DNA: TGTGCCAGCAGCCAAAAGCCTCGTTCTTACAATGAGCAGTTCTTC. It is translated as CASSQKPRSYNEQFF.

The chain recombines TRBV6-5 with TRBJ2-5; 10 positions agree with TRBD1. V lost 8 bases to trimming and J lost 5 bases; unmatched junction nucleotides: 8. The germline V gene has CDR1 MNHEY and CDR2 SVGAGI. The CDR3 has 14 residues. The DNA for the CDR3 is TGTGCCAGCCAGGGCGGGACAGGGGTCGAGACCCAGTACTTC. This codes for CASQGGTGVETQYF.

This clone was found a few times. This sequence joins TRBV21-1 and TRBJ1-2. TRBV21-1 is assigned pseudogene status. The CDR3 is 18 residues long. The DNA of the CDR3 is TGTGCCAGCCGTTTAGGAGGCCCCCCCCTCCCTACTAACTATGGCTACACCTTC. Translating it yields CASRLGGPPLPTNYGYTF.

The chain uses TRBV2 and TRBJ2-1, with 9 nucleotides matching TRBD2. The trim removed 1 base at V and 2 bases at J, leaving 3 bases unmatched. Germline values: CDR1 SNHLY, CDR2 FYNNEI. This CDR3 has 16 residues. CDR3 sequence reads: CASSEGRGGAYNEQFF. The DNA for the CDR3 is TGTGCCAGCAGTGAAGGGCGGGGGGGCGCCTACAATGAGCAGTTCTTC.